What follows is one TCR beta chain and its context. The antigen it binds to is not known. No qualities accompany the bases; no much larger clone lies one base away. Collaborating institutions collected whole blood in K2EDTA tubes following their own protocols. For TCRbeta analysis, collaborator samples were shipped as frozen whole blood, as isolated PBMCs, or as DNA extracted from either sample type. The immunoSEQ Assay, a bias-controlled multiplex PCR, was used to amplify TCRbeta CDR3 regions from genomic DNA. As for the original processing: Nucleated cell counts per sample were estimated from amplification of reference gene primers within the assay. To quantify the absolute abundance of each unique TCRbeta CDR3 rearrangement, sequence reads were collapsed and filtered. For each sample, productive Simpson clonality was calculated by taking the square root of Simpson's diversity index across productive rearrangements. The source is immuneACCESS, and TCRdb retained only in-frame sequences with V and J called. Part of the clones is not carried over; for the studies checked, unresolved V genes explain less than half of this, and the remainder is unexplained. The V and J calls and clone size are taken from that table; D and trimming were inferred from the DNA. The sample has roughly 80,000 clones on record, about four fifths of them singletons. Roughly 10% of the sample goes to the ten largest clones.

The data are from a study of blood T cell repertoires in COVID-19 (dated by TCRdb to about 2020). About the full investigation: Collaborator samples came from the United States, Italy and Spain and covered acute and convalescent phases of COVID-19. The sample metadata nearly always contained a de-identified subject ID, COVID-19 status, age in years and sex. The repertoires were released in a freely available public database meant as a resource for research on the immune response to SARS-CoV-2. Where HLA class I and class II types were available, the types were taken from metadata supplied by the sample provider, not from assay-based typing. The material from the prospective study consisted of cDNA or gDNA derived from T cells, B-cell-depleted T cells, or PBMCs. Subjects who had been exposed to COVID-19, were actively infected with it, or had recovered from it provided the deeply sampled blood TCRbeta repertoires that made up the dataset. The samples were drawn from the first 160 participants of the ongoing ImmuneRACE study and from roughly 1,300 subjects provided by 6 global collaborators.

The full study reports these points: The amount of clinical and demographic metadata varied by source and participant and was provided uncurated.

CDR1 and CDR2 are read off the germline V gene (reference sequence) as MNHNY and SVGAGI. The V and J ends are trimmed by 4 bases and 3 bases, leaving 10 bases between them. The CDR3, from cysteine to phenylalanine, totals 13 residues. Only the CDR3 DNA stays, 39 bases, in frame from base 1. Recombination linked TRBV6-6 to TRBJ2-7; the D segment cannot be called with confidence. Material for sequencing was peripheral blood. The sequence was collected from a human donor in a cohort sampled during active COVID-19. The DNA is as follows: TGTGCCAGCAGTTGGGTGACAAACTACGAGCAGTACTTC. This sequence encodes CASSWVTNYEQYF.